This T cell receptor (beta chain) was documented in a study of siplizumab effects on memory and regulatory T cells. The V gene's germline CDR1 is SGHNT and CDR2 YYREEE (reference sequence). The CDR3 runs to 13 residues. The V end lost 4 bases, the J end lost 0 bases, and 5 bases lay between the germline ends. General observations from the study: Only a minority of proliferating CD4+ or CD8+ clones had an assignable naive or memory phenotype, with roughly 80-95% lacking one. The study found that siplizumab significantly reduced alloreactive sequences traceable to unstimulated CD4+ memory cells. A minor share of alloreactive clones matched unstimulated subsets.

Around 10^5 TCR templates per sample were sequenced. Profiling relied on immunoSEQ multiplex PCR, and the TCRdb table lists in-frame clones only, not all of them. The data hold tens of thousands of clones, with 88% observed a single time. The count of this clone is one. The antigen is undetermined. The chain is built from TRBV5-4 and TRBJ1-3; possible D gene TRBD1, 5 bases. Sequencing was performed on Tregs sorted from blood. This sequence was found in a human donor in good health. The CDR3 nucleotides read TGTGCCAGCAGCAGGGGCTCTGGAAACACCATATATTTT. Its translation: CASSRGSGNTIYF.